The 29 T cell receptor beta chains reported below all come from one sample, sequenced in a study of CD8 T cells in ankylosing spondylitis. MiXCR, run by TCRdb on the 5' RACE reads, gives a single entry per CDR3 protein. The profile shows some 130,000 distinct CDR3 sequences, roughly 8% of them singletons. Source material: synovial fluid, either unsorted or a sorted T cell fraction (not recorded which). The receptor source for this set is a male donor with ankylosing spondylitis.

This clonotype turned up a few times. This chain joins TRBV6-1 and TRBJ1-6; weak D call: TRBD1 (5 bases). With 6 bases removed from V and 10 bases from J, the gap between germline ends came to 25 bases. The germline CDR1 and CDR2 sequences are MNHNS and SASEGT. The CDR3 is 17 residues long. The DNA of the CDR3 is TGTGCCAGCAGCCAAAAATTCCGGGCAGGGTCTTACTCACCCCTCCACTTT. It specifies CASSQKFRAGSYSPLHF.

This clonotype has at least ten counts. CDR3 DNA: TGTGCCAGCACCGATTTGGGAGAGACCCAGTACTTC. Translation gives CASTDLGETQYF. The chain is built from TRBV28 and TRBJ2-5; D ambiguous. The germline V gene encodes CDR1 MDHEN and CDR2 SYDVKM. V shed 7 bases and J shed 4 bases, with 10 bases lying between them. The CDR3 is 12 residues long.

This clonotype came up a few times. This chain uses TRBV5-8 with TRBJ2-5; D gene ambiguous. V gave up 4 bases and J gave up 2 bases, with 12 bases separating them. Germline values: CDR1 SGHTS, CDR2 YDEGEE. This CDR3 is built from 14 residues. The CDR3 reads CASSKGRQQETQYF. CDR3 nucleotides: TGTGCCAGCAGCAAAGGACGGCAGCAAGAGACCCAGTACTTC.

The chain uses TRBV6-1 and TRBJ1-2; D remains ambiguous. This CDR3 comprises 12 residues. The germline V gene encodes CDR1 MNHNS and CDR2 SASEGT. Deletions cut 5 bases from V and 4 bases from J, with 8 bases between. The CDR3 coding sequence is TGTGCCAGCAGTTCTGCCGCCTATGGCTACACCTTC. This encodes CASSSAAYGYTF.

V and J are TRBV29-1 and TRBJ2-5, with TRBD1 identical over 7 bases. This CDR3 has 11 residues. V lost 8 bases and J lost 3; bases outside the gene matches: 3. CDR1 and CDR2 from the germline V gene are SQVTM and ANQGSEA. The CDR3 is CSPGTEETQYF. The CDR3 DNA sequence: TGCAGCCCGGGGACAGAAGAGACCCAGTACTTC.

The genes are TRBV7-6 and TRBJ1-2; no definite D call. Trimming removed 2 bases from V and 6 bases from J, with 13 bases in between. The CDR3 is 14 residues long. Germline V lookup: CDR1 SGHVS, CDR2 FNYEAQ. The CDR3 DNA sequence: TGTGCCAGCAGCTTAAGTCCGGGTTCGGATGGCTACACCTTC. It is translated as CASSLSPGSDGYTF.

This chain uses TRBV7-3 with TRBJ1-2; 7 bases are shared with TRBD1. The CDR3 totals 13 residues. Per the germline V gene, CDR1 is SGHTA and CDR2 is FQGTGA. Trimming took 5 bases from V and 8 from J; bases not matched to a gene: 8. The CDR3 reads CASSPDRRSGYTF. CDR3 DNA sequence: TGTGCCAGCAGCCCGGACAGGAGGAGCGGCTACACCTTC.

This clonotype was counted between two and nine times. CDR3 sequence reads: CASSLGSQLQETQYF. In DNA, the CDR3 is TGTGCCAGCAGTTTAGGGTCGCAGCTACAAGAGACCCAGTACTTC. The genes are TRBV12-3 or TRBV12-4 and TRBJ2-5; D gene ambiguous. This CDR3 is 15 amino acids long. V lost 1 base, J lost 2 bases, and 11 bases lay in between.

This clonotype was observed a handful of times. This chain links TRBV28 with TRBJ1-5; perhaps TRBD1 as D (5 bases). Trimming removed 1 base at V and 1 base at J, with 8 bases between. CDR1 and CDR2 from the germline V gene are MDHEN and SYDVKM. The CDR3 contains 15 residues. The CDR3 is CASSLFQGSNQPQHF. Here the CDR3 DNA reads TGTGCCAGCAGTTTATTCCAGGGAAGCAATCAGCCCCAGCATTTT.

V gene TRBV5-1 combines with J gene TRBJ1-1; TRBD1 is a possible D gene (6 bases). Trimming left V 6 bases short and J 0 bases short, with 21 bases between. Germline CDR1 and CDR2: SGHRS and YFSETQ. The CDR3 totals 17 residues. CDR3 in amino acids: CASTSGARPPMNTEAFF. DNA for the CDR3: TGCGCCAGCACCTCGGGGGCTCGGCCCCCGATGAACACTGAAGCTTTCTTT.

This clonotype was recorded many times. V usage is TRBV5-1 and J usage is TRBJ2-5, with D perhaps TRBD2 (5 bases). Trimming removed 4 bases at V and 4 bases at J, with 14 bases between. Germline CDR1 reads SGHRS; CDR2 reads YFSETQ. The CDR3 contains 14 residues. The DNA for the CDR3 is TGCGCCAGCAGCGGGAGAGCGGAGTCAGAGACCCAGTACTTC. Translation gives CASSGRAESETQYF.

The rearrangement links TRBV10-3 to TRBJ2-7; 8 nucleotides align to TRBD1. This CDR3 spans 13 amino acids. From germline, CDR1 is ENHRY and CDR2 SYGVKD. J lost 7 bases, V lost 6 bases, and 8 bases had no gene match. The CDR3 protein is CAISPDRGNEQYF. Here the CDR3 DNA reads TGTGCCATCAGCCCCGACAGGGGAAATGAGCAGTACTTC.

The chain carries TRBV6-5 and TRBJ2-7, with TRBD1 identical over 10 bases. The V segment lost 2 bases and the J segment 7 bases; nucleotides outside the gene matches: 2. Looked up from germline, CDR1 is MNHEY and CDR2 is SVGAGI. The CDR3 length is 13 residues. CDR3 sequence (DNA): TGTGCCAGCAGTTACGGACAGGGGGAAGAGCAGTACTTC. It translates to CASSYGQGEEQYF.

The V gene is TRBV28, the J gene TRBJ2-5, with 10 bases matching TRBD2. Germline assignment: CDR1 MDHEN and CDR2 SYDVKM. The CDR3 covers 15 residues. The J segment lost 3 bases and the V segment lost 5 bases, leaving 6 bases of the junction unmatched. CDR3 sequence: CASSHRGLAEETQYF. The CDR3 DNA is TGTGCCAGCAGTCACCGCGGACTAGCGGAAGAGACCCAGTACTTC.

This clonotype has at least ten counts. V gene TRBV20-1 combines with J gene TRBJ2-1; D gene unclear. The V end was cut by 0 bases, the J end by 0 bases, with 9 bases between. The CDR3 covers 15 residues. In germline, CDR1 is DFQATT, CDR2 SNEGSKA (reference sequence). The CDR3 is CSARDPLSSYNEQFF. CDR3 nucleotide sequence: TGCAGTGCTAGAGATCCACTCAGCTCCTACAATGAGCAGTTCTTC.

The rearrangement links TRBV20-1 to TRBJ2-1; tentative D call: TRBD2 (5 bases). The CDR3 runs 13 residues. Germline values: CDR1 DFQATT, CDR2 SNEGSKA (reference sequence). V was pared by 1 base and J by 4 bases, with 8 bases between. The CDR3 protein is CSARVAGYNEQFF. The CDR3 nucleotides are TGCAGTGCTAGAGTGGCGGGTTACAATGAGCAGTTCTTC.

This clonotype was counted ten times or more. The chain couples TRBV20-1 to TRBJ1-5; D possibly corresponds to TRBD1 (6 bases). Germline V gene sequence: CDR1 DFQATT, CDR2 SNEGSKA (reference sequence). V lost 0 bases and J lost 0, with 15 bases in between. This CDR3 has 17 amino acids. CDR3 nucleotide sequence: TGCAGTGCTAGAGATCACAGACAGGATCCTAGCAATCAGCCCCAGCATTTT. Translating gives CSARDHRQDPSNQPQHF.

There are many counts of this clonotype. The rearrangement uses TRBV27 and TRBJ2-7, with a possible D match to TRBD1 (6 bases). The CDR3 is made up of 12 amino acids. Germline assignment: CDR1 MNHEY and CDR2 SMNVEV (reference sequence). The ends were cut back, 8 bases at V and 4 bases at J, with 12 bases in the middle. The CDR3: CASRTDYYEQYF. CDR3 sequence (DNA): TGTGCCAGCCGGACAGATTATTACGAGCAGTACTTC.

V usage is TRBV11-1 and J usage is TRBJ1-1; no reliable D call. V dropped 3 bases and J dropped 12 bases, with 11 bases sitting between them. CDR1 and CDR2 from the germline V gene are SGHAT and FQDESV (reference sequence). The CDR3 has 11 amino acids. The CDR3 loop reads CASSLSGRTFF. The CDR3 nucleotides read TGTGCCAGCAGCTTGTCCGGACGAACTTTCTTT.

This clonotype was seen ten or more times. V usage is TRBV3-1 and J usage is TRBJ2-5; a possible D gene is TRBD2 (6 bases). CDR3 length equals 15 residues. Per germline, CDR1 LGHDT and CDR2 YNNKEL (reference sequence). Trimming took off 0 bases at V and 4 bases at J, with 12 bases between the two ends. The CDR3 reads CASSQDPGGAETQYF. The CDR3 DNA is TGTGCCAGCAGCCAAGATCCCGGGGGAGCAGAGACCCAGTACTTC.

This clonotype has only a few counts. The chain's CDR3 is CASSLRPTNYGYTF. The CDR3, as DNA: TGTGCCAGCAGCTTGCGACCGACAAACTATGGCTACACCTTC. The gene calls are TRBV7-2 and TRBJ1-2, with unresolved D. This CDR3 region has 14 residues. V lost 3 bases, J lost 2 bases, and 10 bases lay in between. The germline CDR1 and CDR2 sequences are SGHTA and FQGNSA.

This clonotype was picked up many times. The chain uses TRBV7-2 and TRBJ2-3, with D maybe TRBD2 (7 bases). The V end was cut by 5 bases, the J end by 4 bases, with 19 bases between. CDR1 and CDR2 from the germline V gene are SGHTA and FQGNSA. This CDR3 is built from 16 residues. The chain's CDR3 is CASSRPRGGEADTQYF. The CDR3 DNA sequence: TGTGCCAGCAGCCGTCCTAGGGGGGGGGAAGCAGATACGCAGTATTTT.

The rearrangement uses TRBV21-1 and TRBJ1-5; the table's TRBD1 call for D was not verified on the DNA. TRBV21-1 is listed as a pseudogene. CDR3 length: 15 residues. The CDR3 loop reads CASSKGRGRNQPQHF. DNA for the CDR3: TGTGCCAGCAGCAAAGGAAGGGGTCGCAATCAGCCCCAGCATTTT.

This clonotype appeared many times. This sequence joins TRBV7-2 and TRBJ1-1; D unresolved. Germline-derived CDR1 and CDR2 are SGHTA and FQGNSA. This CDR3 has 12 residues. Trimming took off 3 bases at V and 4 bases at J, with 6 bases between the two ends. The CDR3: CASSFGFTEAFF. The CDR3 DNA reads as TGTGCCAGCAGCTTCGGGTTCACTGAAGCTTTCTTT.

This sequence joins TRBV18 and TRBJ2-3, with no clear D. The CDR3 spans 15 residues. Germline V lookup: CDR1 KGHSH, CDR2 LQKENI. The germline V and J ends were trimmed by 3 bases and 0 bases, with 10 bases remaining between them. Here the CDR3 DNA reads TGTGCCAGCTCACCGAAGGGAATTAGCACAGATACGCAGTATTTT. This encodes CASSPKGISTDTQYF. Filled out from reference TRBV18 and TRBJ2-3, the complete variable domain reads NAGVMQNPRHLVRRRGQEARLRCSPMKGHSHVYWYRQLPEEGLKFMVYLQKENIIDESGMPKERFSAEFPKEGPSILRIQQVVRGDSAAYFCASSPKGISTDTQYFGPGTRLTVL.

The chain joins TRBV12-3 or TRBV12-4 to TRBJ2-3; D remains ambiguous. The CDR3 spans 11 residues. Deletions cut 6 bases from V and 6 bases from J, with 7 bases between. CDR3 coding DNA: TGTGCCAGCAGGGTCGGGGATACGCAGTATTTT. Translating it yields CASRVGDTQYF.

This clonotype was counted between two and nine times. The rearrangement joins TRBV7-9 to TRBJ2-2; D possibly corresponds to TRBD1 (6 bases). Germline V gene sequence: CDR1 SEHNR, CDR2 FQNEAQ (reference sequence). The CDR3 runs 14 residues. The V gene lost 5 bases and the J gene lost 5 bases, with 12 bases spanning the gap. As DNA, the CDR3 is TGTGCCAGCAGCGTCGGGCAGGGGACCGGGGAGCTGTTTTTT. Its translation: CASSVGQGTGELFF.

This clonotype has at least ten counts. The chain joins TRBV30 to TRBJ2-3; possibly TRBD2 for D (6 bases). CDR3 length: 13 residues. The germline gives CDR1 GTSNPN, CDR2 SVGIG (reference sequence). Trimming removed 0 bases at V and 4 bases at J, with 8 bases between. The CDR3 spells CAWSVEGADTQYF. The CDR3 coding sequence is TGTGCCTGGAGTGTGGAGGGCGCAGATACGCAGTATTTT. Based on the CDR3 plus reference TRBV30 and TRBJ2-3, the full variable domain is SQTIHQWPATLVQPVGSPLSLECTVEGTSNPNLYWYRQAAGRGLQLLFYSVGIGQISSEVPQNLSASRPQDRQFILSSKKLLLSDSGFYLCAWSVEGADTQYFGPGTRLTVL.

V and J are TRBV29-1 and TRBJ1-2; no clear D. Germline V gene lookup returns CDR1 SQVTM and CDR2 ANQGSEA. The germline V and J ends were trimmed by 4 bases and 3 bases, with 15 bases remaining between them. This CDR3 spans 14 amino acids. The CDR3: CSVGSPGIDYGYTF. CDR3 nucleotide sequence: TGCAGCGTTGGAAGCCCAGGAATAGACTATGGCTACACCTTC.